Each of the 14 T cell receptor beta chains below was sequenced from the same sample in a study of cytomegalovirus exposure and HLA in healthy donors. The PCR contained 60 Vbeta and 13 Jbeta primers. Libraries were prepared by immunoSEQ multiplex PCR; TCRdb keeps only in-frame clonotypes and omits some of them. The sample lists 150,000 to 200,000 clones; around 83% were seen once. Sequenced: PBMCs. The receptors shown here come from a woman between 35 and 50 years old in good health and CMV-seronegative.

This rearrangement joins TRBV5-1 to TRBJ2-2; 11 nucleotides line up with TRBD2. There are 16 residues in the CDR3. The junction had 3 bases not matched to a gene; V was cut back by 4 bases and J by 1 base. Looked up from germline, CDR1 is SGHRS and CDR2 is YFSETQ. DNA for the CDR3: TGCGCCAGCAGCCCTCTAGCGGGAGGGAACACCGGGGAGCTGTTTTTT. It encodes CASSPLAGGNTGELFF.

The chain has TRBV14 and TRBJ2-1; TRBD2 matches at 12 bases. Unmatched junction bases numbered 14, after V lost 4 bases and J lost 7 bases. The germline gives CDR1 SGHDN, CDR2 FVKESK. This CDR3 is built from 18 residues. CDR3 DNA: TGTGCCAGCAGCCTCTGGACTAGCGGGATTACGGGCCCTAATGAGCAGTTCTTC. It is translated as CASSLWTSGITGPNEQFF.

The V and J genes are TRBV5-1 and TRBJ1-4; no clear D. The CDR3 runs to 15 residues. The germline V gene encodes CDR1 SGHRS and CDR2 YFSETQ. Trimming took off 0 bases at V and 8 bases at J, with 14 bases between the two ends. The CDR3 coding sequence is TGCGCCAGCAGCTTGGGCTGGGCCAGTCGGGAAAAACTGTTTTTT. Translated, it gives CASSLGWASREKLFF. Full variable domain (missing parts from reference TRBV5-1 and TRBJ1-4): KAGVTQTPRYLIKTRGQQVTLSCSPISGHRSVSWYQQTPGQGLQFLFEYFSETQRNKGNFPGRFSGRQFSNSRSEMNVSTLELGDSALYLCASSLGWASREKLFFGSGTQLSVL.

The genes are TRBV5-6 and TRBJ2-1, with D tentatively TRBD2 (6 bases). This CDR3 has 16 amino acids. Trimming stripped 3 bases from V and 1 base from J, with 14 bases between. The germline V gene encodes CDR1 SGHDT and CDR2 YYEEEE. CDR3 in DNA: TGTGCCAGCAGCTCTGAGGGGACTGGATCCTACAATGAGCAGTTCTTC. Encoded protein: CASSSEGTGSYNEQFF.

The CDR3 protein is CASSYRDRGSDEQFF. DNA of the CDR3: TGTGCCAGTAGCTACCGGGACAGGGGGAGCGATGAGCAGTTCTTC. The chain couples TRBV19 to TRBJ2-1; TRBD1 aligns across 11 bases. Germline V gene lookup returns CDR1 LNHDA and CDR2 SQIVND (reference sequence). V dropped 6 bases and J dropped 8; count of bases not matched to a gene: 9. The CDR3 has 15 amino acids.

There are a few counts of this clone. The genes are TRBV2 and TRBJ2-2; 10 bases map to TRBD2. The germline V gene has CDR1 SNHLY and CDR2 FYNNEI. V dropped 4 bases and J dropped 7; count of bases not matched to a gene: 6. The CDR3 sequence is 15 residues long. This chain's CDR3 is CASSALAGVIGELFF. The CDR3 DNA follows: TGTGCCAGCAGTGCGCTAGCGGGAGTGATCGGGGAGCTGTTTTTT.

V and J are TRBV7-9 and TRBJ1-2; 9 bases agree with TRBD1. Per germline, CDR1 SEHNR and CDR2 FQNEAQ (reference sequence). The ends lost 6 bases at V and 3 bases at J; junction bases unmatched: 8. The CDR3 totals 15 residues. The CDR3 region has the DNA TGTGCCAGCAGTCAAACCGGGACAGGGTACTATGGCTACACCTTC. Its translation is CASSQTGTGYYGYTF.

This clone was seen only once. The genes are TRBV21-1 and TRBJ2-3; the tabulated D call, TRBD2, remains unverified against the DNA. TRBV21-1 is a pseudogene segment. The CDR3 contains 18 residues. The CDR3 protein is CASSTHTGTSDSTDTQYF. DNA for the CDR3: TGTGCCAGCAGCACTCACACGGGGACTAGCGACAGCACAGATACGCAGTATTTT.

The rearrangement joins TRBV19 to TRBJ2-3; no definite D call. Germline V gene sequence: CDR1 LNHDA, CDR2 SQIVND (reference sequence). V was pared by 1 base and J by 10 bases, with 9 bases between. The CDR3 is made up of 12 amino acids. The CDR3 nucleotides read TGTGCCAGTAGTATAGCACTCTCGCCGCAGTATTTT. Protein sequence: CASSIALSPQYF.

The V gene is TRBV5-1, the J gene TRBJ1-1; D not certain. Germline V gives CDR1 SGHRS, CDR2 YFSETQ. The CDR3 totals 13 residues. V lost 2 bases and J lost 3, with 8 bases in between. The CDR3 region has the DNA TGCGCCAGCAGCTTCGGTGGTGACACTGAAGCTTTCTTT. Encoded protein: CASSFGGDTEAFF. Complete variable domain (other parts from reference TRBV5-1 and TRBJ1-1): KAGVTQTPRYLIKTRGQQVTLSCSPISGHRSVSWYQQTPGQGLQFLFEYFSETQRNKGNFPGRFSGRQFSNSRSEMNVSTLELGDSALYLCASSFGGDTEAFFGQGTRLTVV.

V usage is TRBV15 and J usage is TRBJ2-5; 7 bases match TRBD1. Judging by the DNA end, TRBJ2-7 fits better; the J call may be wrong. CDR3 length: 15 amino acids. Germline values: CDR1 LNHNV, CDR2 YYDKDF (reference sequence). The CDR3 DNA reads as TGTGCCACCAGCAGACCCGGGACAGCTTCCTACGAGCAGTACTTC. This gives the protein CATSRPGTASYEQYF.

J is TRBJ1-4 and V is TRBV5-1; D might be TRBD1 (6 bases). Trimming cost V 6 bases and J 3 bases, with 15 bases left between them. This CDR3 contains 15 residues. CDR1 and CDR2 (germline): SGHRS, YFSETQ. As DNA, the CDR3 is TGCGCCAGCACCGAGCAGGGGATGGCTAATGAAAAACTGTTTTTT. Translation gives CASTEQGMANEKLFF.

This chain joins TRBV19 and TRBJ1-1; no clear D gene. Trimming removed 1 base at V and 5 bases at J, with 8 bases between. From germline, CDR1 is LNHDA and CDR2 SQIVND (reference sequence). There are 13 residues in the CDR3. CDR3 nucleotide sequence: TGTGCCAGTAGTATAGTGACTGGTACTGAAGCTTTCTTT. Its protein is CASSIVTGTEAFF.

The chain joins TRBV29-1 to TRBJ2-2, with TRBD1 as a possible D gene (5 bases). Deletions cut 4 bases from V and 7 bases from J, with 13 bases between. This CDR3 is built from 13 residues. From germline, CDR1 is SQVTM and CDR2 ANQGSEA. The CDR3 sequence is CSVGRVPNGELFF. CDR3 DNA: TGCAGCGTTGGCAGGGTTCCCAACGGGGAGCTGTTTTTT.